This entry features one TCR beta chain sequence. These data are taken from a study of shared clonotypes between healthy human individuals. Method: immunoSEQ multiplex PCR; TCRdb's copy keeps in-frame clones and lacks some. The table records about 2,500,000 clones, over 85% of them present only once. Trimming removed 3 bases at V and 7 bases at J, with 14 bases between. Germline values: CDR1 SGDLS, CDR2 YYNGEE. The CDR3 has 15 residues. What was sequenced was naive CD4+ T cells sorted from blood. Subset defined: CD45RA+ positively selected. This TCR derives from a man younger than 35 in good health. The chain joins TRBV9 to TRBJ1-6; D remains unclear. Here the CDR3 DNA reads TGTGCCAGCAGCGCCCGGACGGACGGGAATTCACCCCTCCACTTT. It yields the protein CASSARTDGNSPLHF.